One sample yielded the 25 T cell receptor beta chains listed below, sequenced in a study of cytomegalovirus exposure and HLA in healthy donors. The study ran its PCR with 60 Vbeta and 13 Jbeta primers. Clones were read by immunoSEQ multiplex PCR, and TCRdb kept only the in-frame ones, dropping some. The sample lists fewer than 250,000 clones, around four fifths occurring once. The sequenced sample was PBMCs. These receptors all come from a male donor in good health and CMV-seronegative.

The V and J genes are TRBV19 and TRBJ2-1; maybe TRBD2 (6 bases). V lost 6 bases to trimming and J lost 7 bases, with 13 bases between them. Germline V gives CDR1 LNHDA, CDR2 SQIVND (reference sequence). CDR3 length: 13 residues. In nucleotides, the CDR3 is TGTGCCAGTAGCGGGAGCTCCGGGAATGAGCAGTTCTTC. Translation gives CASSGSSGNEQFF.

The CDR3 reads CASSERTTGATGEQFF. CDR3 DNA: TGTGCCAGCAGTGAGCGGACTACCGGCGCCACCGGGGAGCAGTTCTTC. This chain connects TRBV6-1 to TRBJ2-1, with D possibly matching TRBD2 (6 bases). The germline gives CDR1 MNHNS, CDR2 SASEGT. The CDR3 totals 16 residues. Between the trimmed V and J ends, which lost 3 bases and 10 bases, there was a span of 22 bases.

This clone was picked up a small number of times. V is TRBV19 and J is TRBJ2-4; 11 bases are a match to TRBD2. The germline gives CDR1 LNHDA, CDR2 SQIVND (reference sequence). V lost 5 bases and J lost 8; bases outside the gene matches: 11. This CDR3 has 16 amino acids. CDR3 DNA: TGTGCCAGTAGTTTACATAGCGGGAGGGCCGGGGACATTCAGTACTTC. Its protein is CASSLHSGRAGDIQYF.

The CDR3 here is CASSLTIQETQYF. The CDR3 DNA is TGTGCCAGCAGCTTGACTATCCAAGAGACCCAGTACTTC. The gene calls are TRBV7-3 and TRBJ2-5; D is possibly TRBD2 (5 bases). CDR3 length equals 13 residues. Trimming pared 3 bases from V and 1 base from J, leaving 6 bases between. Germline CDR1 SGHTA, CDR2 FQGTGA. Supplemented by reference TRBV7-3 and TRBJ2-5, the full variable domain reads GAGVSQTPSNKVTEKGKYVELRCDPISGHTALYWYRQSLGQGPEFLIYFQGTGAADDSGLPNDRFFAVRPEGSVSTLKIQRTERGDSAVYLCASSLTIQETQYFGPGTRLLVL.

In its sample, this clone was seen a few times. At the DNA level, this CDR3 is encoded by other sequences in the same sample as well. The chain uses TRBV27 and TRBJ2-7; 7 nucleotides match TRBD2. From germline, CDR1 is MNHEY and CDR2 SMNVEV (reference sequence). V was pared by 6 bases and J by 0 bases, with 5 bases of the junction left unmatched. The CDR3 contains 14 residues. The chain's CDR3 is CASSLAGSSYEQYF. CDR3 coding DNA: TGTGCCAGCAGCTTAGCGGGTAGCTCCTACGAGCAGTACTTC.

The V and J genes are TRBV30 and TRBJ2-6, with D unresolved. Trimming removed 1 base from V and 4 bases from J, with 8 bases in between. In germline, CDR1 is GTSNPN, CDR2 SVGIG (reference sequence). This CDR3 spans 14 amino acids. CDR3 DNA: TGTGCCTGGAGTGAAGCGAGGGGGGCCAACGTCCTGACTTTC. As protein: CAWSEARGANVLTF.

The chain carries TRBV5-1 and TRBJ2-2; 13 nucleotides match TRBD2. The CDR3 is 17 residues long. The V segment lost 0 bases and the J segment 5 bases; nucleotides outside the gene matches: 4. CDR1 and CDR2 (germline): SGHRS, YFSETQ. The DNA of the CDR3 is TGCGCCAGCAGCTTGGAACAGGGACTAGCGGGAACCGGGGAGCTGTTTTTT. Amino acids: CASSLEQGLAGTGELFF.

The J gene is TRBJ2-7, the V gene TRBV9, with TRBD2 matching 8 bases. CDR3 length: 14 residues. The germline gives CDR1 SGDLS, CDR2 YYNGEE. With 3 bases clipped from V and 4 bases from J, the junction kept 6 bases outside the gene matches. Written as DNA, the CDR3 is TGTGCCAGCAGCGAGAGCGGGAGAGGGTACGAGCAGTACTTC. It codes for CASSESGRGYEQYF.

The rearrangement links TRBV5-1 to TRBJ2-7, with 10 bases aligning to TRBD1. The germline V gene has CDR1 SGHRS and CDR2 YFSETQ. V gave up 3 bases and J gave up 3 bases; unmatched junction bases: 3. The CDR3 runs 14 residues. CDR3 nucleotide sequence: TGCGCCAGCAGCTCCGGGACAGGGGTCTACGAGCAGTACTTC. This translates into CASSSGTGVYEQYF.

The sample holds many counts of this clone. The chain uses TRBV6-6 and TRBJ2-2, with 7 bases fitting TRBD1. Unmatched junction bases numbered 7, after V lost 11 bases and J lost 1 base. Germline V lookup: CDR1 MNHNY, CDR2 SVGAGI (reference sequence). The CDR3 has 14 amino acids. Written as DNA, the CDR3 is TGTGCCGCGAAGTACAGGGGGAACACCGGGGAGCTGTTTTTT. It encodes CAAKYRGNTGELFF.

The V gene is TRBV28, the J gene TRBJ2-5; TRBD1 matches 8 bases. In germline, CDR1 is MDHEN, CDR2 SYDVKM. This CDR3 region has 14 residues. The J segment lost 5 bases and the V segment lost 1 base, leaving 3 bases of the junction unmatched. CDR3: CASSLYRTGETQYF. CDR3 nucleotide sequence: TGTGCCAGCAGTTTATATAGGACAGGGGAGACCCAGTACTTC.

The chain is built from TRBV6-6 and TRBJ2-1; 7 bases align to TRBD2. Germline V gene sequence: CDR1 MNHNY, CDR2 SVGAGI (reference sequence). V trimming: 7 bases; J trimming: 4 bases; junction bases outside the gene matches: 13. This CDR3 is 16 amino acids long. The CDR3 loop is CASNSRAGPIYNEQFF. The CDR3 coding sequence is TGTGCCAGCAACTCCCGAGCGGGACCGATATACAATGAGCAGTTCTTC.

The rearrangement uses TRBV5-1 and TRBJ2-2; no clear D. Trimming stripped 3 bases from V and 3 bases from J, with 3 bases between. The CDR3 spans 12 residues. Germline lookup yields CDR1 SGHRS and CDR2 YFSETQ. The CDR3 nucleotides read TGCGCCAGCAGCTCGTACACCGGGGAGCTGTTTTTT. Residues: CASSSYTGELFF.

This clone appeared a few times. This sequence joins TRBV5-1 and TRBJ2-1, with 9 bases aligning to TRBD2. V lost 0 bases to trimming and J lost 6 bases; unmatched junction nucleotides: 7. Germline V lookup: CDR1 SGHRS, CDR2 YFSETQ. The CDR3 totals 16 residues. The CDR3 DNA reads TGCGCCAGCAGCTTGGTAGCGGGAGAGGGTCTCAATGAGCAGTTCTTC. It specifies CASSLVAGEGLNEQFF. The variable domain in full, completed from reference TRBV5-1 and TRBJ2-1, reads KAGVTQTPRYLIKTRGQQVTLSCSPISGHRSVSWYQQTPGQGLQFLFEYFSETQRNKGNFPGRFSGRQFSNSRSEMNVSTLELGDSALYLCASSLVAGEGLNEQFFGPGTRLTVL.

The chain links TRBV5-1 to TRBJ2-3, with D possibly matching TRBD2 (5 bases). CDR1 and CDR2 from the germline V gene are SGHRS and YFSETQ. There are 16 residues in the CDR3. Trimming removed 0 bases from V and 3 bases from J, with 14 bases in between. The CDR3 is CASSLVPATSTDTQYF. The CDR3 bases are TGCGCCAGCAGCTTGGTCCCGGCAACTAGTACAGATACGCAGTATTTT.

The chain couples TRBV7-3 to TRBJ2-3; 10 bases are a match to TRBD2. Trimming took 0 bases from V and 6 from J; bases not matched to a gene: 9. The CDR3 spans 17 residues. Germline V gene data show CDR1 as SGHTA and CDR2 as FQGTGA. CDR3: CASSLTRASGRGDTQYF. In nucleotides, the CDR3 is TGTGCCAGCAGCTTAACCCGCGCTAGCGGGAGAGGGGATACGCAGTATTTT.

CDR3 loop: CASSRKPGQGANEQYF. The CDR3 DNA reads as TGTGCCAGCAGTCGTAAACCCGGACAGGGGGCCAACGAGCAGTACTTC. This chain connects TRBV2 to TRBJ2-7; TRBD1 aligns across 11 bases. From germline, CDR1 is SNHLY and CDR2 FYNNEI. The CDR3 has 16 amino acids. V shed 5 bases, J shed 5 bases, and the junction held 11 bases outside the gene matches.

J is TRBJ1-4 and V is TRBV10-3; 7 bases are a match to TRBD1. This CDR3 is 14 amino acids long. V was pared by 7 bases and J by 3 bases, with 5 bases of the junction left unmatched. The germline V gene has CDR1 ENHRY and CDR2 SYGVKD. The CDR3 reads CAIKNDRANEKLFF. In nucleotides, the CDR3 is TGTGCCATCAAGAACGACAGGGCTAATGAAAAACTGTTTTTT.

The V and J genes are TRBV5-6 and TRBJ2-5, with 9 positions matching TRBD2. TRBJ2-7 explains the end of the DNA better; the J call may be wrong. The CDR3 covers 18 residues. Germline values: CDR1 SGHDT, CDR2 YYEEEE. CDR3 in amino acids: CASSLEPLLAGVPNEQYF. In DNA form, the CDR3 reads TGTGCCAGCAGCTTGGAGCCTCTTTTAGCGGGAGTCCCCAACGAGCAGTACTTC.

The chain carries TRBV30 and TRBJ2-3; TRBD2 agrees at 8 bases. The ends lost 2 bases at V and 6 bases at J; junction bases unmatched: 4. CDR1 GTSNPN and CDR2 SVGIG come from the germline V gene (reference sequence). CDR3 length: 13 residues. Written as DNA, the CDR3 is TGTGCCTGGAGTCAGGGACTAGTGGATACGCAGTATTTT. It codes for CAWSQGLVDTQYF.

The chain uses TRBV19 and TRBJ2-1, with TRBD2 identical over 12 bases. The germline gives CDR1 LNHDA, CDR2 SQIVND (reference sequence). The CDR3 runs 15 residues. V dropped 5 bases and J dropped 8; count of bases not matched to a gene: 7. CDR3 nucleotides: TGTGCCAGTAGTGCACTAGCGGGAGGTAAATATGAGCAGTTCTTC. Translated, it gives CASSALAGGKYEQFF.

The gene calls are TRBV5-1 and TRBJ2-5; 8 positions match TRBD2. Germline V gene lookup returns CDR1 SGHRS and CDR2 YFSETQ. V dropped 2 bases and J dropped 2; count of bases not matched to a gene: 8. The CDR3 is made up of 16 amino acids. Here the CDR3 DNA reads TGCGCCAGCAGCTTAGAGGGGAGCGGGGGACAAGAGACCCAGTACTTC. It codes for CASSLEGSGGQETQYF.

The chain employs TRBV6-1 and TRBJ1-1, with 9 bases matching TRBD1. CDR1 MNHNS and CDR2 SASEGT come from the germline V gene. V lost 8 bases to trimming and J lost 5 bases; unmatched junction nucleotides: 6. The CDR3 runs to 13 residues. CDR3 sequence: CASRDREGTEAFF. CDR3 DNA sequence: TGTGCCAGCCGGGACAGGGAGGGGACTGAAGCTTTCTTT.

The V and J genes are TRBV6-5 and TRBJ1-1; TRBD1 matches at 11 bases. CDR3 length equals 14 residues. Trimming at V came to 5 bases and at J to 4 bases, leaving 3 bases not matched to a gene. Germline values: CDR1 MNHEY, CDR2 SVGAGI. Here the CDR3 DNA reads TGTGCCAGCAGTAGGGGGACAGGGGGCACTGAAGCTTTCTTT. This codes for CASSRGTGGTEAFF.

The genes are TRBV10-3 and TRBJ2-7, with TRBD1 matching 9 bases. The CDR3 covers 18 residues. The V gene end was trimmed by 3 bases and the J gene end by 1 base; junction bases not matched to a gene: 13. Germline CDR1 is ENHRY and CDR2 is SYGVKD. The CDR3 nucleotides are TGTGCCATCAGTGAACTGACTTCCGGGACAGGGAATTCCTACGAGCAGTACTTC. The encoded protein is CAISELTSGTGNSYEQYF.